This T cell receptor (beta chain) comes out of a study of human T cells and chemical hapten exposure. TCRdb re-derived calls from the RACE reads in MiXCR, one entry per CDR3 protein. The sample comprises a few hundred thousand distinct CDR3 sequences, roughly 4.8% of which are singletons, and approximately 2.3% rests with the top ten. Between the trimmed V and J ends, which lost 5 bases and 0 bases, there was a span of 12 bases. Looked up from germline, CDR1 is SGHRS and CDR2 is YFSETQ. The CDR3 has 15 residues. The time point was: patch test 1, 2 weeks after DPC sensitization. The treatment here: therapeutic diphenylcyclopropenone sensitization with weekly scalp DPC.

The origin of this receptor is a woman aged 45-60 years with alopecia areata. Some clones in this sample may be carry-over from other donors' samples. The V gene is TRBV5-1, the J gene TRBJ1-5; D uncertain. Sequenced material: whole blood, taken in connection with sensitization to the hapten diphenylcyclopropenone (DPC). The CDR3 DNA sequence: TGCGCCAGCAGACAAGACGGTTATAGCAATCAGCCCCAGCATTTT. Amino acids: CASRQDGYSNQPQHF.